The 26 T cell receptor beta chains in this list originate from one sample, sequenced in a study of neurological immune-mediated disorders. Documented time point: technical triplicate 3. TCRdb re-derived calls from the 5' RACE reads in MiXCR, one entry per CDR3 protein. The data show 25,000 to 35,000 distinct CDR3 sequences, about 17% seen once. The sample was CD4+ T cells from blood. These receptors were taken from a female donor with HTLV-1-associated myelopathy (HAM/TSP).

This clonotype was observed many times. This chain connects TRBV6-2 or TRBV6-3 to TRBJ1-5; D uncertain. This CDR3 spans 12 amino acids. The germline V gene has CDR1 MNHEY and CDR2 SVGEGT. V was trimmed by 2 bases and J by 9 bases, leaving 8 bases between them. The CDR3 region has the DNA TGTGCCAGCAGTTACCCCCTTCTGCCCCAGCATTTT. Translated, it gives CASSYPLLPQHF.

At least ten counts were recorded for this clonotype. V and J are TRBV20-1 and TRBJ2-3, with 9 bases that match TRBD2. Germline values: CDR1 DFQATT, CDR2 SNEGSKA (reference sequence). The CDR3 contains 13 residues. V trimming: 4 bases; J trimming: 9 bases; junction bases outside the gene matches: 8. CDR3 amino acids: CSAIGKREVTQYF. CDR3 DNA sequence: TGCAGTGCTATCGGGAAGCGGGAGGTAACGCAGTATTTT.

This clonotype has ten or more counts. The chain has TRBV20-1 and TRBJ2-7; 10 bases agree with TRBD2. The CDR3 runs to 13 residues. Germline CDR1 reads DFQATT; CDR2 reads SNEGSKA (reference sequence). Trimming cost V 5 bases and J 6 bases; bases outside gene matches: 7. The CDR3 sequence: CSAGAGGPSEQYF. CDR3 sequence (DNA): TGCAGTGCTGGAGCGGGAGGGCCGAGCGAGCAGTACTTC.

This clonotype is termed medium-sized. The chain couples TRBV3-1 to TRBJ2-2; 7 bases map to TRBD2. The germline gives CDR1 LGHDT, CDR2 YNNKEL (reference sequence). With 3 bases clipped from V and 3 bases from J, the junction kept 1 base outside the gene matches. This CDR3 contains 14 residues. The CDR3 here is CASSHRGDTGELFF. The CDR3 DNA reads TGTGCCAGCAGCCATCGGGGGGACACCGGGGAGCTGTTTTTT.

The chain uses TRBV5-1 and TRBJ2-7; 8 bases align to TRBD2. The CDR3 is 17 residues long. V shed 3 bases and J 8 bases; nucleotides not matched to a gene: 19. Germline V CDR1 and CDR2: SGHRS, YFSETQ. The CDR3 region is CASSWFKGREGHVKQYF. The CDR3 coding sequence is TGCGCCAGCAGCTGGTTTAAGGGTCGGGAGGGCCACGTCAAGCAGTACTTC. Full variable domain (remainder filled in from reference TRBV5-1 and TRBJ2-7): KAGVTQTPRYLIKTRGQQVTLSCSPISGHRSVSWYQQTPGQGLQFLFEYFSETQRNKGNFPGRFSGRQFSNSRSEMNVSTLELGDSALYLCASSWFKGREGHVKQYFGPGTRLTVT.

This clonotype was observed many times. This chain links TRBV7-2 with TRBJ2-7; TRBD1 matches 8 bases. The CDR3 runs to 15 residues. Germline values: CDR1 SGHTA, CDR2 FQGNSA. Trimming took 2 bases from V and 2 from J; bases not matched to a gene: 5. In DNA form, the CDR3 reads TGTGCCAGCAGCTTATACGGACAGGGTACCTACGAGCAGTACTTC. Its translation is CASSLYGQGTYEQYF.

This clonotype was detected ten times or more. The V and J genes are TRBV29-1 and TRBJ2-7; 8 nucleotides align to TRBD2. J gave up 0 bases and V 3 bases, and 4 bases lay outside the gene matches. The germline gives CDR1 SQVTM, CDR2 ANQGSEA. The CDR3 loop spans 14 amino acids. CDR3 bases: TGCAGCGTTGACGCCGGGAGGGGCTCCTACGAGCAGTACTTC. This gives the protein CSVDAGRGSYEQYF.

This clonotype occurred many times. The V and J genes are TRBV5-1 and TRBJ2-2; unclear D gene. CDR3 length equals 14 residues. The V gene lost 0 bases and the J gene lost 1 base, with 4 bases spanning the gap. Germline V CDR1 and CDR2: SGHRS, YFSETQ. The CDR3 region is CASSLGENTGELFF. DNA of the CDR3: TGCGCCAGCAGCTTGGGGGAGAACACCGGGGAGCTGTTTTTT.

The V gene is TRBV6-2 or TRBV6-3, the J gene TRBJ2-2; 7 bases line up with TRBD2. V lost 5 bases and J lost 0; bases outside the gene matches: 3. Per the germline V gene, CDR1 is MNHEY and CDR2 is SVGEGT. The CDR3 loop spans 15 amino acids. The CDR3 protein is CASSSGTTNTGELFF. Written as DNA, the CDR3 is TGTGCCAGCAGTAGCGGGACTACGAACACCGGGGAGCTGTTTTTT.

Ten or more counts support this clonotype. This chain's CDR3 is CATSDFSGRAGVDTQYF. The CDR3 DNA follows: TGTGCCACCAGTGATTTTAGCGGGAGGGCCGGGGTAGATACGCAGTATTTT. The chain uses TRBV24-1 and TRBJ2-3; 11 nucleotides line up with TRBD2. The CDR3 loop spans 17 amino acids. With V trimmed by 1 base and J by 5 bases, 7 bases remained unmatched. CDR1 and CDR2 (germline): KGHDR, SFDVKD.

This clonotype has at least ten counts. CDR3 loop: CASSSHMTVAGGKYEQYF. In DNA form, the CDR3 reads TGTGCCAGCAGTTCTCATATGACCGTAGCGGGGGGGAAATACGAGCAGTACTTC. The chain recombines TRBV12-3 or TRBV12-4 with TRBJ2-7; 11 bases are a match to TRBD2. The CDR3 spans 18 residues. Trimming took 4 bases from V and 4 from J; bases not matched to a gene: 15.

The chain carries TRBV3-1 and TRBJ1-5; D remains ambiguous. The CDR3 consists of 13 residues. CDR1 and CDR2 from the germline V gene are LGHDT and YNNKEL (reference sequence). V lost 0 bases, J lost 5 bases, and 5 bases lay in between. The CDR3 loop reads CASSQDSYQPQHF. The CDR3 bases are TGTGCCAGCAGCCAAGACAGCTATCAGCCCCAGCATTTT.

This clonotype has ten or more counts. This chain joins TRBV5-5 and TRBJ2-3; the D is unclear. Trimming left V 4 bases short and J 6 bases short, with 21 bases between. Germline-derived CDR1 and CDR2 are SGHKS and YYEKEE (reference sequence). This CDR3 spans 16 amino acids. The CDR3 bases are TGTGCCAGCAGCGCCCTCAGGCCAGGTTCACAGGATACGCAGTATTTT. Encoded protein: CASSALRPGSQDTQYF.

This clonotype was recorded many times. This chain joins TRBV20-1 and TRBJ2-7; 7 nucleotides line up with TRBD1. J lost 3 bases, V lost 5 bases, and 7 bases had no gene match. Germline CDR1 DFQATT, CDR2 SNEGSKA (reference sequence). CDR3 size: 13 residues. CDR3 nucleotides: TGCAGTGCTGCCCGGGACAGCCGCTACGAGCAGTACTTC. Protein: CSAARDSRYEQYF.

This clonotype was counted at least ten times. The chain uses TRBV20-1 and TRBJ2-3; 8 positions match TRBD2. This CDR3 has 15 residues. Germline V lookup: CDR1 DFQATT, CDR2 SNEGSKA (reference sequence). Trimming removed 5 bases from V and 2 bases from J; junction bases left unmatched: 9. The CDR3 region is CSAYTPGGNTDTQYF. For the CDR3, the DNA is TGCAGTGCTTATACCCCGGGAGGGAACACAGATACGCAGTATTTT.

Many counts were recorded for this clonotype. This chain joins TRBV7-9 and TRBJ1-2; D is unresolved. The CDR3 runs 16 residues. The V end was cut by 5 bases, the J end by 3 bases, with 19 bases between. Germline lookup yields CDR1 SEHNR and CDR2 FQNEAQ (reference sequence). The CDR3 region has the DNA TGTGCCAGCAGCATTAAGGGCACAGCCGGGGACTATGGCTACACCTTC. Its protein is CASSIKGTAGDYGYTF. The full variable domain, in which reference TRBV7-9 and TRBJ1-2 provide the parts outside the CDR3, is DTGVSQNPRHKITKRGQNVTFRCDPISEHNRLYWYRQTLGQGPEFLTYFQNEAQLEKSRLLSDRFSAERPKGSFSTLEIQRTEQGDSAMYLCASSIKGTAGDYGYTFGSGTRLTVV.

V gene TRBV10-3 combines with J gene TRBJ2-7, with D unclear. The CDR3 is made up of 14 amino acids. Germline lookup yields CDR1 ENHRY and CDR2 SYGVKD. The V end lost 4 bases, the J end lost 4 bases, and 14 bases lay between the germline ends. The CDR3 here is CAISVAGPSYEQYF. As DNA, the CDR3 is TGTGCCATCAGTGTGGCCGGCCCCTCATACGAGCAGTACTTC.

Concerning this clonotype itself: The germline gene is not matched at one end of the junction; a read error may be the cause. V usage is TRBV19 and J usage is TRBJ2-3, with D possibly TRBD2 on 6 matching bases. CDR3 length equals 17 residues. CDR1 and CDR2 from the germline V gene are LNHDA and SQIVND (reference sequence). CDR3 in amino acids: CVSSMPLRGGGTDTQYF. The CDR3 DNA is TGTGTCAGTAGTATGCCACTGCGGGGTGGTGGCACAGATACGCAGTATTTT.

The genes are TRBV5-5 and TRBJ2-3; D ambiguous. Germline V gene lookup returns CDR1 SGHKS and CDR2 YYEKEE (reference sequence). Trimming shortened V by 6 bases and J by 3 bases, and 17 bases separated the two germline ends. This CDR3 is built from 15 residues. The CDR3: CASTPVPGGTDTQYF. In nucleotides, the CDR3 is TGTGCCAGCACCCCAGTCCCAGGCGGTACAGATACGCAGTATTTT.

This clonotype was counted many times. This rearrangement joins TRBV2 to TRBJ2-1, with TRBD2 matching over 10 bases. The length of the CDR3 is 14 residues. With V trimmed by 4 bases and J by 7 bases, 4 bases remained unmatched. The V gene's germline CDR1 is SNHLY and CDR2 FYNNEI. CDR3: CASSVLAGQNEQFF. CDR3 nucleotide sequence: TGTGCCAGCAGTGTACTAGCGGGGCAAAATGAGCAGTTCTTC.

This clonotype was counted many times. The DNA of the CDR3 is TGTGCCAGCAGTTTGTTTGGGGAGGGGGACCAAGAGACCCAGTACTTC. Amino acids: CASSLFGEGDQETQYF. The chain employs TRBV27 and TRBJ2-5; D possibly corresponds to TRBD2 (7 bases). This CDR3 region has 16 residues. Trimming removed 3 bases at V and 0 bases at J, with 14 bases between. Germline V gene lookup returns CDR1 MNHEY and CDR2 SMNVEV (reference sequence).

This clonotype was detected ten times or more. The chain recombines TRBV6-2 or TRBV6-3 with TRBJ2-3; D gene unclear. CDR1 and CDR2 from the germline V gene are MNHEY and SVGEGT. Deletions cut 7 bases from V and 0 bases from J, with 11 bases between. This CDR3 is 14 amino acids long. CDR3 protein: CASNGRASTDTQYF. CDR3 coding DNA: TGTGCCAGCAACGGACGCGCTAGCACAGATACGCAGTATTTT.

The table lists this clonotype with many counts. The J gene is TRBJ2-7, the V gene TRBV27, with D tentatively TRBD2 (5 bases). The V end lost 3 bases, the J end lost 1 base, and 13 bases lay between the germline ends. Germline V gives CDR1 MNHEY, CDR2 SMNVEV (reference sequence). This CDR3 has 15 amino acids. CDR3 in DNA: TGTGCCAGCAGTTTTCGGAGGTCCCAATCCTACGAGCAGTACTTC. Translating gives CASSFRRSQSYEQYF.

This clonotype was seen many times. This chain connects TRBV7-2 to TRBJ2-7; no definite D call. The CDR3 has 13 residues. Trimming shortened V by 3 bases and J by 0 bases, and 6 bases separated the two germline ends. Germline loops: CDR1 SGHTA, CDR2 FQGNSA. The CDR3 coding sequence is TGTGCCAGCAGCTTGGTTAGCTCCTACGAGCAGTACTTC. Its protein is CASSLVSSYEQYF.

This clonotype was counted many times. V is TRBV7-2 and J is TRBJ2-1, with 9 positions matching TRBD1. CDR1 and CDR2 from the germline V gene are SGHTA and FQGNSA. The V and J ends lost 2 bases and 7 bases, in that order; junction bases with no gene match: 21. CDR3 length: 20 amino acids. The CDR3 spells CASSLFPRSAHRGLVNEQFF. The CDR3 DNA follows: TGTGCCAGCAGCTTATTCCCTAGATCGGCCCACAGGGGGCTCGTAAATGAGCAGTTCTTC. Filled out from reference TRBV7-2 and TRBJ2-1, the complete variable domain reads GAGVSQSPSNKVTEKGKDVELRCDPISGHTALYWYRQSLGQGLEFLIYFQGNSAPDKSGLPSDRFSAERTGGSVSTLTIQRTQQEDSAVYLCASSLFPRSAHRGLVNEQFFGPGTRLTVL.

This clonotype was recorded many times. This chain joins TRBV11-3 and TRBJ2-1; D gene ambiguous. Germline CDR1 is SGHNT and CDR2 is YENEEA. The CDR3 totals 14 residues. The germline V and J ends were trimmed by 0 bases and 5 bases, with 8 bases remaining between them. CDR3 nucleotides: TGTGCCAGCAGCTTAGATTCCCTTAACAATGAGCAGTTCTTC. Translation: CASSLDSLNNEQFF.